Listed below are T cell receptor beta chains from one sample, sequenced in a study of shared clonotypes between healthy human individuals. Measured with immunoSEQ multiplex PCR; TCRdb has only the in-frame clones, and not every one. Of approximately 1,000,000 clones listed, around 77% were seen once; the top ten hold approximately 0.9%. The sequenced sample was memory CD4+ T cells from PBMCs. The receptors stem from a man younger than 30 in good health. Some clones in this sample may be carry-over from other donors' samples. Both conserved end residues are part of each CDR3. The D gene is left open where the match is weak. Only some rows state a clone size, as once, few, many or a class for expanded clones.

- | TRBJ2-5 | - | TRBV20-1 | CSANRRETQYF | TGCAGTGCTAACAGAAGAGAGACCCAGTACTTC
TRBD1 | TRBJ1-2 | once | TRBV19 | CASSIGATGVGYTF | TGTGCCAGTAGTATAGGAGCGACAGGGGTTGGCTACACCTTC
- | TRBJ1-1 | - | TRBV5-1 | CASSLEQPNLGAFF | TGCGCCAGCAGCTTGGAACAGCCCAACCTTGGTGCTTTCTTT
- | TRBJ2-7 | - | TRBV7-9 | CASSLARLDPNYEQYF | TGTGCCAGCAGCTTGGCCCGGCTAGACCCCAACTACGAGCAGTACTTC
- | TRBJ2-5 | few | TRBV18 | CASSPRQTETQYF | TGTGCCAGCTCACCAAGACAGACAGAGACCCAGTACTTC
- | TRBJ1-6 | once | TRBV10-1 | CASSDGGEGSPLHF | TGCGCCAGCAGTGATGGGGGCGAGGGGTCACCCCTCCACTTT
- | TRBJ1-3 | once | TRBV5-4 | CASSRSGNAGNTIYF | TGTGCCAGCAGCCGAAGTGGCAATGCTGGAAACACCATATATTTT
TRBD1 | TRBJ2-1 | - | TRBV11-2 | CASSSGQALIDEQFF | TGTGCCAGCAGCTCCGGACAGGCCCTTATTGATGAGCAGTTCTTC
- | TRBJ1-2 | few | TRBV28 | CASSLTGSGGYTF | TGTGCCAGCAGTTTAACGGGGTCTGGTGGCTACACCTTC
TRBD1 | TRBJ1-5 | - | TRBV30 | CAWRRQGGHEQHF | TGTGCCTGGAGGCGACAGGGAGGGCATGAACAGCATTTT
TRBD2 | TRBJ2-3 | - | TRBV6-1 | CASSGQAGTTDTQYF | TGTGCCAGCAGTGGTCAAGCGGGGACCACAGATACGCAGTATTTT
TRBD1 | TRBJ2-1 | - | TRBV2 | CASRPLDRGRLNEQFF | TGTGCCAGCAGGCCCCTGGACAGGGGGCGCTTGAATGAGCAGTTCTTC
- | TRBJ1-1 | once | TRBV29-1 | CSVEGQGTEAFF | TGCAGCGTTGAAGGTCAGGGCACTGAAGCTTTCTTT
TRBD2 | TRBJ2-1 | - | TRBV18 | CASSPRLAGVDEQFF | TGTGCCAGCTCACCCAGACTAGCGGGAGTAGATGAGCAGTTCTTC
- | TRBJ2-7 | - | TRBV5-1 | CASSRPQGSYEQYF | TGCGCCAGCAGCCGTCCACAGGGATCCTACGAGCAGTACTTC
TRBD1 | TRBJ1-5 | once | TRBV6-6 | CASSPGTGQPQHF | TGTGCCAGCAGTCCCGGGACAGGTCAGCCCCAGCATTTT
- | TRBJ2-1 | - | TRBV21-1 | CASEQGLLEQFF | TGTGCCAGCGAACAGGGTCTCCTAGAGCAGTTCTTC
- | TRBJ1-4 | - | TRBV5-1 | CASSGRDSNEKLFF | TGCGCCAGCAGCGGAAGGGACTCCAATGAAAAACTGTTTTTT
TRBD1 | TRBJ2-1 | - | TRBV11-3 | CASSRDSSYNEQFF | TGTGCCAGCAGCCGGGACAGCTCCTACAATGAGCAGTTCTTC
TRBD1 | TRBJ1-5 | - | TRBV7-9 | CASSSNRGQPQHF | TGTGCCAGCAGCTCCAACAGGGGTCAGCCCCAGCATTTT
TRBD2 | TRBJ2-1 | - | TRBV11-2 | CASSLDALAGAGNEQFF | TGTGCCAGCAGCTTGGATGCCTTAGCGGGAGCAGGCAATGAGCAGTTCTTC
- | TRBJ2-3 | - | TRBV18 | CASGPGPDTQYF | TGTGCCAGCGGGCCGGGACCAGATACGCAGTATTTT
TRBD1 | TRBJ2-5 | - | TRBV11-2 | CASSRRQGQETQYF | TGTGCCAGCAGCCGCCGACAGGGCCAAGAGACCCAGTACTTC
TRBD1 | TRBJ1-4 | - | TRBV5-4 | CASSLRGQGYEKLFF | TGTGCCAGCAGCTTGAGAGGACAGGGCTATGAAAAACTGTTTTTT
- | TRBJ2-2 | - | TRBV10-3 | CAISTGGRGAGELFF | TGTGCCATCAGTACGGGGGGCAGGGGAGCCGGGGAGCTGTTTTTT
- | TRBJ1-3 | - | TRBV6-5 | CASSYSLSGNTIYF | TGTGCCAGCAGTTACTCTCTCTCTGGAAACACCATATATTTT
TRBD1 | TRBJ1-4 | once | TRBV27 | CASRSRGTGTNEKLFF | TGTGCCAGCAGGTCCCGAGGGACAGGAACTAATGAAAAACTGTTTTTT
- | TRBJ2-7 | once | TRBV4-1 | CASSHPPGSTPNEQYF | TGCGCCAGCAGCCACCCCCCCGGATCGACACCCAACGAGCAGTACTTC